This section outlines one TCR beta chain sequence together with its context. The data were taken from a study of blood T cell repertoires in COVID-19. Germline V gene sequence: CDR1 MNHEY, CDR2 SVGEGT. Trimming pared 4 bases from V and 7 bases from J, leaving 8 bases between. The CDR3 has 12 amino acids. The assay was immunoSEQ multiplex PCR, and TCRdb's table has in-frame clones only and misses some. This table has over 60,000 clones, around 82% appearing once. Sequencing used peripheral blood. The receptor comes from a man older than 75 with active COVID-19. The chain links TRBV6-2 or TRBV6-3 to TRBJ2-1; D may be TRBD1 (5 bases). CDR3 DNA: TGTGCCAGCAGTTTTCAGGGTAATGAGCAGTTCTTC. Translating gives CASSFQGNEQFF.